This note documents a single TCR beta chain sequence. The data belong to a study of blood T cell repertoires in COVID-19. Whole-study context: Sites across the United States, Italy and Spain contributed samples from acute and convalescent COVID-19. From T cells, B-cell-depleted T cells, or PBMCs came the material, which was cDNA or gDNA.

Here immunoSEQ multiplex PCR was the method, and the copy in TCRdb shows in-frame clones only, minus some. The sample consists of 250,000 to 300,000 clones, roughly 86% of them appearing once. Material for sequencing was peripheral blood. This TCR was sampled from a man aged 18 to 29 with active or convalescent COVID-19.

The CDR3 nucleotides read TGCGCCAGCAGCTTGGATGGAATTCAGCGGCCCCAGCATTTT. Protein sequence: CASSLDGIQRPQHF. The chain recombines TRBV5-1 with TRBJ1-5; D is unclear. Germline CDR1 reads SGHRS; CDR2 reads YFSETQ. V shed 0 bases and J shed 9 bases, with 13 bases lying between them. The CDR3 sequence is 14 residues long. Full variable domain (missing parts from reference TRBV5-1 and TRBJ1-5): KAGVTQTPRYLIKTRGQQVTLSCSPISGHRSVSWYQQTPGQGLQFLFEYFSETQRNKGNFPGRFSGRQFSNSRSEMNVSTLELGDSALYLCASSLDGIQRPQHFGDGTRLSIL.